There are many counts of the clone carrying this T cell receptor beta chain. Its antigen is unknown. This record belongs to a study of blood T cells in healthy people across ages. Per germline, CDR1 SGHTA and CDR2 FQGNSA. Trimming at V came to 5 bases and at J to 6 bases, leaving 16 bases not matched to a gene. There are 17 residues in the CDR3. A second PCR of 7 to 11 cycles used a sample-barcoded 5' primer and a J-beta primer mix. One entry per CDR3 protein, called by TCRdb with MiXCR from the 5' RACE reads. The sample has 1.5 million to 2 million distinct CDR3 sequences, approximately 30% seen once. PBMCs numbering at least 6.5 million were isolated per sample. Per sample, extraction of total RNA gave at least 5.5 micrograms in every case. Overall study results and limits: Possibly confounding the expanded clonotype changes was the fact that donor CMV status was unknown. As age increased, TCR beta diversity per million T cells fell in a roughly linear fashion.

This receptor was obtained from a woman aged 30 to 39 in good health. The chain employs TRBV7-2 and TRBJ2-3, with 8 bases fitting TRBD2. The material sequenced was blood. CDR3 region: CASSPYVSAGVSDTQYF. The CDR3 region has the DNA TGTGCCAGCAGCCCTTATGTATCAGCGGGGGTTTCGGATACGCAGTATTTT.